This T cell receptor beta chain was obtained from a study of blood T cells in healthy people across ages (dated by TCRdb to between 2014 and 2017). About the investigation overall: In model experiments, template switching captured about one uniquely barcoded TCR beta cDNA molecule for every two T cells. For two donors (one aged 18 to 30 and one aged 80 or older), the study analyzed two additional independent replicas of 1 million unique cDNA reads from the same blood draw. To avoid experimental bias, donors of different ages were spread randomly across the sequencing lanes. The donors were split into four age groups: young (average about 15 years), middle-aged (39), aged (roughly 60) and long-lived (under 90). Age-related changes in TCR beta repertoire diversity were measured in the study by deep sequencing normalized with unique cDNA molecular identifiers. The full study reports these points: Donor CMV infection status was unknown, potentially confounding age-related changes in expanded clonotypes. Observed TCR beta diversity per million T cells fell roughly linearly with age, and a significant reduction was already apparent by age about 36. Compared with the aged group, more naive CD4+ T cells, fewer expanded clones and increased TCR diversity were shown by the long-lived group, suggesting age selection. Estimates of total diversity based on one million sequenced T cells were regarded as lower bounds and as underestimates. Since profiling was done on bulk unsorted PBMCs, naive and antigen-experienced compartments could not be conclusively compared. A strong correlation was found between observed TCR beta diversity and the percentage of naive T cells measured by flow cytometry.

In the germline V gene, CDR1 corresponds to KGHSH and CDR2 to LQKENI. The CDR3 goes from the cysteine to the phenylalanine over 13 residues. Only the CDR3 DNA is retained, 39 bases long and in frame from the first base. V is cut by 8 bases and J by 2 bases, and the space between the germline ends is 13 bases. Systemically healthy Caucasian individuals from Russia, some 38 in total and aged roughly 6 to 95 years, were included as donors. Each donor gave roughly 9 milliliters of peripheral blood, drawn into EDTA-treated Vacutainer tubes. Ficoll-Paque density-gradient centrifugation was used to isolate PBMCs, with at least 6.5 million per sample. Trizol reagent was used to extract total RNA from the PBMCs, yielding at least 6 micrograms per sample. For every donor, flow cytometry on a PBMC aliquot measured the percentage of naive CD45RAhigh/CD27high T cells. With respect to this clonotype: The antigen it recognizes is unknown. The record has no base qualities; no much larger clone is one base away.

Libraries came from 5' RACE. Sequencing used an Illumina HiSeq 2500. A second PCR of roughly 6 to 11 cycles was run with a J-beta primer mix and a sample-barcoded 5' primer. A unique molecular identifier was introduced onto each TCR beta cDNA molecule by a template-switch 5' adaptor carrying 12 random nucleotides. Each sample yielded at least 3 million CDR3-containing paired-end reads. First-strand cDNA synthesis was performed from all RNA using the Mint cDNA synthesis kit, with priming by a TRBC-specific oligonucleotide. After uracil-DNA glycosylase treatment, a first 18-cycle PCR used universal primers M1SS and BC2_uni_R on all cDNA. As for the authors' bioinformatics: For normalization, 1 million high-quality reads, each with a distinct molecular identifier, were randomly selected from each sample. Reads with shared molecular identifiers were discarded instead of being binned into consensus sequences. MiTCR, run with a Q25 quality threshold and the strictest error-elimination algorithm, handled CDR3 identification, clonotype clustering and error correction. A nonparametric unseen species model using Euler transformation provided a lower-bound estimate of total TCR beta diversity. The raw public reads went through TCRdb reprocessing: fastp at Q25, MiXCR clone calling, in-frame beta chains kept. When rows share a CDR3 protein, they turn into one entry using the most common DNA and genes. V and J calls and clone size were set by TCRdb, not the authors. Across this sample there are about a million distinct CDR3 sequences, with 51% seen only once. Of the sample, about a fifth falls within the top ten clones.

The rearrangement combines TRBV18 with TRBJ2-7; the D gene assignment is perhaps TRBD1 or TRBD2, with each matching 5 bases. The sequenced sample consisted of blood. The TCR originated in a woman aged 55-69 years in good health. The CDR3 loop reads CASRGRETYEQYF. The bases are TGTGCCAGCCGGGGCAGGGAGACCTACGAGCAGTACTTC. This CDR3, with the reference TRBV18 and TRBJ2-7 proteins standing in past its ends, gives the full variable domain NAGVMQNPRHLVRRRGQEARLRCSPMKGHSHVYWYRQLPEEGLKFMVYLQKENIIDESGMPKERFSAEFPKEGPSILRIQQVVRGDSAAYFCASRGRETYEQYFGPGTRLTVT.